These 30 T cell receptor beta chains came from one sample sequenced in a study of T cells after yellow fever vaccination. In TCRdb, the 5' RACE reads were re-called with MiXCR into one record per CDR3 protein. This sample has 550,000 to 750,000 distinct CDR3 sequences, with about 14% found just once. The source was PBMCs, collected on the day of the yellow fever booster vaccination. The receptors were gathered from a man between 25 and 39 years old who received the YFV17D yellow fever vaccine.

The J gene is TRBJ2-7, the V gene TRBV7-9, with TRBD2 identical over 7 bases. Germline CDR1 is SEHNR and CDR2 is FQNEAQ (reference sequence). The CDR3 totals 16 residues. V lost 5 bases, J lost 0 bases, and 10 bases stayed unmatched. The CDR3 DNA reads as TGTGCCAGCAGCACAAAGACTAGCTGGAGCTCCTACGAGCAGTACTTC. Protein: CASSTKTSWSSYEQYF.

In DNA form, the CDR3 reads TGTGCCAGCAGCAAGGGTATGGGCCAGCCCCAGCATTTT. It yields the protein CASSKGMGQPQHF. The chain employs TRBV14 and TRBJ1-5, with D unclear. Germline V gives CDR1 SGHDN, CDR2 FVKESK. The CDR3 is made up of 13 amino acids. Trimming took off 5 bases at V and 7 bases at J, with 12 bases between the two ends.

The DNA for the CDR3 is TGCGCCAGCAGCTCTGAGACGGGGGGAGGCTTCTACGAGCAGTACTTC. Translating gives CASSSETGGGFYEQYF. The J gene is TRBJ2-7, the V gene TRBV5-1, with 7 bases that match TRBD2. V dropped 3 bases and J dropped 3; count of bases not matched to a gene: 12. The germline V gene has CDR1 SGHRS and CDR2 YFSETQ. The CDR3 has 16 residues.

This clonotype was counted only a few times. The chain employs TRBV12-3 or TRBV12-4 and TRBJ2-1; D possibly uses TRBD1 or TRBD2 (6 bases each). This CDR3 is built from 14 residues. Trimming pared 8 bases from V and 6 bases from J, leaving 17 bases between. In DNA form, the CDR3 reads TGTGCCAGCCTAGGGGGGTATCCCATCAATGAGCAGTTCTTC. It specifies CASLGGYPINEQFF.

The chain couples TRBV7-9 to TRBJ2-7; possible D gene TRBD1, 7 bases. The germline CDR1 and CDR2 sequences are SEHNR and FQNEAQ (reference sequence). The CDR3 runs 14 residues. Trimming took 6 bases from V and 7 from J, leaving 19 bases between them. CDR3 sequence (DNA): TGTGCCAGCAGTTTAACAGACAGGGCGGGGGAGCAGTACTTC. Translation: CASSLTDRAGEQYF.

The chain combines TRBV9 with TRBJ2-3, with 8 bases that match TRBD2. The CDR3 loop spans 18 amino acids. V lost 0 bases, J lost 2 bases, and 11 bases stayed unmatched. The germline CDR1 and CDR2 sequences are SGDLS and YYNGEE. In DNA form, the CDR3 reads TGTGCCAGCAGCGTAGTAGCCCAAGCGGGAGTTGACACAGATACGCAGTATTTT. This encodes CASSVVAQAGVDTDTQYF.

This chain joins TRBV7-2 and TRBJ1-1, with D possibly TRBD1 on 5 matching bases. The CDR3 loop spans 14 amino acids. Trimming cost V 0 bases and J 6 bases, with 11 bases left between them. CDR1 SGHTA and CDR2 FQGNSA come from the germline V gene. This chain's CDR3 is CASSLAQGAAEAFF. CDR3 DNA: TGTGCCAGCAGCTTAGCGCAAGGGGCAGCTGAAGCTTTCTTT.

This clonotype was recorded a few times. The gene calls are TRBV5-1 and TRBJ2-3; possibly TRBD2 for D (5 bases). Germline CDR1 and CDR2: SGHRS and YFSETQ. Trimming left V 0 bases short and J 5 bases short, with 13 bases between. The CDR3 contains 15 residues. For the CDR3, the DNA is TGCGCCAGCAGCTTGGAACGGAGAGGAGGAGATACGCAGTATTTT. Protein product: CASSLERRGGDTQYF.

This clonotype has only a few counts. The CDR3 loop reads CASSTGQGGQETQYF. The CDR3 region has the DNA TGTGCCAGCAGCACCGGACAGGGAGGACAAGAGACCCAGTACTTC. The chain carries TRBV7-9 and TRBJ2-5; 8 bases map to TRBD1. V lost 5 bases, J lost 2 bases, and 7 bases stayed unmatched. The CDR3 is 15 residues long. Looked up from germline, CDR1 is SEHNR and CDR2 is FQNEAQ (reference sequence).

This clonotype was seen a few times. The CDR3 sequence: CASSPRGLAGEGTDTQYF. Written as DNA, the CDR3 is TGCGCCAGCAGCCCAAGGGGACTAGCGGGAGAAGGCACAGATACGCAGTATTTT. The chain links TRBV5-1 to TRBJ2-3; 14 bases line up with TRBD2. Germline CDR1 and CDR2: SGHRS and YFSETQ. There are 18 residues in the CDR3. Trimming at V came to 4 bases and at J to 1 base, leaving 8 bases not matched to a gene.

The sample holds a few counts of this clonotype. This chain uses TRBV29-1 with TRBJ1-1; 11 nucleotides match TRBD1. The CDR3 runs to 15 residues. CDR1 is SQVTM and CDR2 is ANQGSEA in the germline V gene. V lost 6 bases to trimming and J lost 4 bases; unmatched junction nucleotides: 10. The CDR3 is CSVNPSGTGGTEAFF. DNA for the CDR3: TGCAGCGTGAACCCATCCGGGACAGGGGGCACTGAAGCTTTCTTT.

This clonotype was seen only a few times. V usage is TRBV29-1 and J usage is TRBJ2-7; 10 bases are shared with TRBD2. Trimming cost V 6 bases and J 0 bases; bases outside gene matches: 5. Germline-derived CDR1 and CDR2 are SQVTM and ANQGSEA. The CDR3 is 14 amino acids. In DNA, the CDR3 is TGCAGCGTGGGCCCTAGCGGGAGCTCCTACGAGCAGTACTTC. It encodes CSVGPSGSSYEQYF.

The chain couples TRBV21-1 to TRBJ2-7. TRBV21-1 is tagged as a pseudogene. This CDR3 contains 10 residues. The chain's CDR3 is CASHLYEQYF. CDR3 sequence (DNA): TGTGCCAGCCATCTTTACGAGCAGTACTTC.

This clonotype was seen a handful of times. The gene calls are TRBV20-1 and TRBJ2-5, with TRBD2 matching 14 bases. Germline V CDR1 and CDR2: DFQATT, SNEGSKA (reference sequence). After removal of 5 bases from V and 4 bases from J, the junction contained 3 bases not matched to a gene. CDR3 length: 14 amino acids. The CDR3 DNA is TGCAGTGCTCAAGGACTAGCGGGAGGAGAGACCCAGTACTTC. This translates into CSAQGLAGGETQYF.

This chain joins TRBV5-1 and TRBJ1-4; no definite D call. The germline V and J ends were trimmed by 6 bases and 6 bases, with 9 bases remaining between them. The CDR3 has 12 residues. CDR1 and CDR2 (germline): SGHRS, YFSETQ. CDR3 nucleotide sequence: TGCGCCAGCACCCGGGATCATGAAAAACTGTTTTTT. It codes for CASTRDHEKLFF. Drawing the rest from reference TRBV5-1 and TRBJ1-4, the complete variable domain is KAGVTQTPRYLIKTRGQQVTLSCSPISGHRSVSWYQQTPGQGLQFLFEYFSETQRNKGNFPGRFSGRQFSNSRSEMNVSTLELGDSALYLCASTRDHEKLFFGSGTQLSVL.

The rearrangement uses TRBV15 and TRBJ1-1; the D gene is possibly TRBD1 (6 bases). The CDR3 length is 16 residues. In germline, CDR1 is LNHNV, CDR2 YYDKDF (reference sequence). V gave up 5 bases and J gave up 4 bases, with 20 bases separating them. The DNA of the CDR3 is TGTGCCACCAGCCCATCCCGCAGCAGGGGCGTCACTGAAGCTTTCTTT. Protein: CATSPSRSRGVTEAFF.

The chain recombines TRBV29-1 with TRBJ2-7; TRBD2 matches at 7 bases. CDR1 and CDR2 (germline): SQVTM, ANQGSEA. The CDR3 has 12 residues. After removal of 5 bases from V and 4 bases from J, the junction contained 5 bases not matched to a gene. In nucleotides, the CDR3 is TGCAGCGTTTCCAGCGGGGAGTACGAGCAGTACTTC. Translating gives CSVSSGEYEQYF.

This clonotype was detected a few times. The chain is built from TRBV19 and TRBJ2-1, with a weak D call TRBD2 (6 bases). Trimming cost V 7 bases and J 4 bases, with 20 bases left between them. Germline loops: CDR1 LNHDA, CDR2 SQIVND (reference sequence). The CDR3 sequence is 16 residues long. The CDR3 sequence: CASNGGPTSRYNEQFF. CDR3 bases: TGTGCCAGTAATGGGGGACCGACTAGTAGGTACAATGAGCAGTTCTTC.

This clonotype was counted a few times. In DNA form, the CDR3 reads TGCAGCGTGCAACCACCTGGACAGGCAACAGATACGCAGTATTTT. This gives the protein CSVQPPGQATDTQYF. The chain joins TRBV29-1 to TRBJ2-3; 7 nucleotides line up with TRBD1. Per germline, CDR1 SQVTM and CDR2 ANQGSEA. Germline trimming cut 6 bases from V and 3 bases from J; bases unmatched to any gene: 12. The CDR3 consists of 15 residues.

This clonotype was counted between two and nine times. V usage is TRBV28 and J usage is TRBJ2-4; D tentatively fits TRBD1 or TRBD2 (6 bases each). From germline, CDR1 is MDHEN and CDR2 SYDVKM. The CDR3 has 15 residues. With 6 bases removed from V and 9 bases from J, the gap between germline ends came to 21 bases. CDR3 loop: CASSLGGTPRSIQYF. The CDR3 bases are TGTGCCAGCAGCCTGGGGGGCACCCCAAGGAGCATTCAGTACTTC.

In this sample, this clonotype turned up many times. The V gene is TRBV20-1, the J gene TRBJ2-1; perhaps TRBD2 as D (6 bases). Trimming pared 1 base from V and 12 bases from J, leaving 10 bases between. The CDR3 loop spans 11 amino acids. From germline, CDR1 is DFQATT and CDR2 SNEGSKA (reference sequence). The DNA of the CDR3 is TGCAGTGCTAGAGTTGGGGGGAGGCAGTTCTTC. Residues: CSARVGGRQFF.

This chain joins TRBV5-1 and TRBJ2-5, with TRBD2 as a possible D gene (6 bases). The V and J ends lost 3 bases and 1 base respectively, with 13 bases between them. Germline assignment: CDR1 SGHRS and CDR2 YFSETQ. This CDR3 has 15 amino acids. CDR3 nucleotide sequence: TGCGCCAGCAGCTGGGGGGACCCCGTCCAAGAGACCCAGTACTTC. Translated, it gives CASSWGDPVQETQYF.

This clonotype showed up just a few times. This chain joins TRBV5-1 and TRBJ2-7, with 9 positions matching TRBD2. Germline lookup yields CDR1 SGHRS and CDR2 YFSETQ. This CDR3 contains 15 residues. V trimming: 5 bases; J trimming: 2 bases; junction bases outside the gene matches: 8. DNA for the CDR3: TGCGCCAGCAGGAGAACGACTAGCGGACCCTACGAGCAGTACTTC. It codes for CASRRTTSGPYEQYF.

V gene TRBV20-1 combines with J gene TRBJ2-5, with TRBD2 matching over 10 bases. This CDR3 is built from 15 residues. V dropped 4 bases and J dropped 4; count of bases not matched to a gene: 9. Germline CDR1 reads DFQATT; CDR2 reads SNEGSKA (reference sequence). The CDR3 nucleotides read TGCAGTGCTAAGGCTGCTAGCGGGAGTTCAGAGACCCAGTACTTC. Translated: CSAKAASGSSETQYF.

The chain is built from TRBV9 and TRBJ2-5; D gene ambiguous. The V and J ends lost 0 bases and 2 bases respectively, with 8 bases between them. This CDR3 has 14 residues. CDR1 and CDR2 (germline): SGDLS, YYNGEE. The CDR3 DNA is TGTGCCAGCAGCGTAGACTGGGCTCAAGAGACCCAGTACTTC. Encoded protein: CASSVDWAQETQYF.

This clonotype has more than one count but fewer than ten. V gene TRBV25-1 combines with J gene TRBJ2-3; D gene unclear. CDR1 is MGHDK and CDR2 is SYGVNS in the germline V gene. V shed 3 bases and J shed 6 bases, with 10 bases lying between them. The CDR3 covers 13 residues. DNA of the CDR3: TGTGCCAGCAGTGATCGGAGATTTGATACGCAGTATTTT. Its protein is CASSDRRFDTQYF.

The chain employs TRBV5-1 and TRBJ2-1; TRBD2 aligns across 8 bases. This CDR3 is 15 amino acids long. The V segment lost 1 base and the J segment 4 bases; nucleotides outside the gene matches: 4. Germline CDR1 SGHRS, CDR2 YFSETQ. DNA of the CDR3: TGCGCCAGCAGCTTGTTTACTAGCGGTTACAATGAGCAGTTCTTC. This encodes CASSLFTSGYNEQFF.

This clonotype was seen only a few times. V usage is TRBV11-2 and J usage is TRBJ2-3; weak D call: TRBD2 (5 bases). V lost 5 bases and J lost 8, with 11 bases in between. This CDR3 is 12 amino acids long. Germline CDR1 and CDR2: SGHAT and FQNNGV. CDR3 in amino acids: CASSEGGVTQYF. For the CDR3, the DNA is TGTGCCAGCAGCGAAGGAGGAGTTACGCAGTATTTT.

This clonotype was seen a handful of times. The genes are TRBV20-1 and TRBJ2-7; perhaps TRBD2 as D (6 bases). The CDR3 consists of 15 residues. Trimming pared 6 bases from V and 7 bases from J, leaving 25 bases between. Germline CDR1 is DFQATT and CDR2 is SNEGSKA (reference sequence). The CDR3 protein is CSAPSMAGPSGEQYF. In DNA form, the CDR3 reads TGCAGTGCCCCGTCAATGGCGGGACCATCCGGAGAGCAGTACTTC.

The sample holds a few counts of this clonotype. This chain connects TRBV12-3 or TRBV12-4 to TRBJ2-1; D gene ambiguous. The V and J ends lost 7 bases and 4 bases respectively, with 8 bases between them. The CDR3 is 12 amino acids. The CDR3 sequence is CASIGSYNEQFF. The DNA of the CDR3 is TGTGCCAGCATAGGCAGTTACAATGAGCAGTTCTTC.